The 4 T cell receptor beta chains below come from one sample, sequenced in a study of T cells in Graves' hyperthyroidism and ophthalmopathy (dated by TCRdb to between 2019 and 2020). The method behind the library was multiplex PCR. TCRdb names Illumina HiSeq 2000 as the instrument used. The TCR beta CDR3 regions were amplified from the RNA transcripts. The TCR CDR3 was subjected to a first round of RT-PCR using the HTBI primer set and the Qiagen OneStep RT-PCR kit. TCRdb trimmed the raw reads at Q25, called clones with MiXCR and kept productive beta chains. Rows merge per CDR3 protein into single entries with the most common DNA and genes. This sample lists approximately 330,000 distinct CDR3 sequences; around 20% were detected once. The ten largest account for around half of the sample. The sequenced material came from blood. The receptor source for this set is a woman in her 50s with Graves' hyperthyroidism.

This clonotype was picked up many times. This chain uses TRBV10-3 with TRBJ1-5; TRBD1 matches at 7 bases. Germline CDR1 and CDR2: ENHRY and SYGVKD. The CDR3 extends over 16 amino acids. V dropped 3 bases and J dropped 1; count of bases not matched to a gene: 6. In DNA form, the CDR3 reads TGTGCCATCAGTGACCTTGGACAGGTGAGCAATCAGCCCCAGCATTTT. It is translated as CAISDLGQVSNQPQHF.

This clonotype appeared many times. The rearrangement uses TRBV14 and TRBJ2-2; a weak D match, TRBD1 (5 bases). This CDR3 spans 14 amino acids. The germline V gene has CDR1 SGHDN and CDR2 FVKESK. The germline V and J ends were trimmed by 4 bases and 1 base, with 7 bases remaining between them. The CDR3 DNA follows: TGTGCCAGCAGCCGACAGAGGAACACCGGGGAGCTGTTTTTT. Residues: CASSRQRNTGELFF.

The rearrangement links TRBV4-2 to TRBJ2-3; TRBD1 might be the D (6 bases). This CDR3 comprises 16 residues. Germline V CDR1 and CDR2: LGHNA, YNFKEQ. V was cut by 0 bases and J by 2 bases, with 12 bases left in between. Here the CDR3 reads CASSQDGGGYTDTQYF. CDR3 DNA: TGTGCCAGCAGCCAAGATGGGGGCGGTTACACAGATACGCAGTATTTT.

The CDR3 DNA reads as TGTGCCAGCAGTAAAACCGGGACAGGTTCCGAGCAGTACTTC. Translated: CASSKTGTGSEQYF. The gene calls are TRBV6-2 or TRBV6-3 and TRBJ2-7; 8 bases match TRBD1. CDR1 and CDR2 from the germline V gene are MNHEY and SVGEGT. This CDR3 spans 14 amino acids. Trimming took 5 bases from V and 6 from J; bases not matched to a gene: 9.